This T cell receptor (beta chain) originates from a study of cytomegalovirus exposure and HLA in healthy donors. Comment on this clone: Its specificity is not known.

PCR amplification relied on 60 Vbeta primers (plus 13 Jbeta primers). This table comes from immunoSEQ multiplex PCR, and its TCRdb copy is limited to in-frame clones, with some not included. The data contain over 90,000 clones, approximately 70% of them singletons. Overall study results and limits: Most CMV-associated TCR beta chains appeared HLA-restricted in a later analysis.

The CDR3 sequence is 15 residues long. Germline V gene lookup returns CDR1 ENHRY and CDR2 SYGVKD. Losses at the gene ends were 4 bases for V and 3 bases for J; bases not matched to a gene: 6. This clonotype originated in a woman between 50 and 59 years old in good health and CMV-seronegative. The rearrangement joins TRBV10-3 to TRBJ1-1; 9 positions match TRBD1. Sequencing was performed on PBMCs. As DNA, the CDR3 is TGTGCCATCAGTGGATCCGGGACAGGGTACACTGAAGCTTTCTTT. Translating gives CAISGSGTGYTEAFF.